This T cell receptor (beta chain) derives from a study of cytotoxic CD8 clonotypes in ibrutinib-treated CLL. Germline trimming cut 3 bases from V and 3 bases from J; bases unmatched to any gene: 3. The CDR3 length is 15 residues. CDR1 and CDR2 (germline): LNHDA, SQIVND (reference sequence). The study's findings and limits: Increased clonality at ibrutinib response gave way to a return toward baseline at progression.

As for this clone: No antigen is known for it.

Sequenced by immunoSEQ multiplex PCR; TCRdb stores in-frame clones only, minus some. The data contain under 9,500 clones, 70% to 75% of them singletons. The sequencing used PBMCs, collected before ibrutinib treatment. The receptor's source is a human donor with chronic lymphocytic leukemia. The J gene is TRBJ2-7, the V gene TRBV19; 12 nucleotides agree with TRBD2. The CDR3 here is CASSIRTSGIYEQYF. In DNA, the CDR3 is TGTGCCAGTAGTATCCGGACTAGCGGGATCTACGAGCAGTACTTC.